What follows are 5 T cell receptor beta chains derived from one specimen sequenced in a study of blood T cell repertoires in COVID-19. The table came from immunoSEQ multiplex PCR; TCRdb's copy has only in-frame clones and leaves some out. The table includes fewer than 350,000 clones, just over 85% detected once. Sequencing was performed on PBMCs or T cells enriched from blood (not recorded which). The receptors stem from a middle-aged woman with acute COVID-19.

This clone turned up a few times. The chain links TRBV27 to TRBJ1-5; TRBD1 might be the D (6 bases). This CDR3 comprises 14 residues. Germline-derived CDR1 and CDR2 are MNHEY and SMNVEV (reference sequence). The V gene lost 5 bases and the J gene lost 4 bases, with 12 bases spanning the gap. This CDR3 reads CASSSHRENQPQHF. The CDR3, as DNA: TGTGCCAGCAGTAGCCACAGGGAGAATCAGCCCCAGCATTTT.

V is TRBV13 and J is TRBJ1-1; unclear D gene. The CDR3 has 14 amino acids. With 3 bases removed from V and 1 base from J, the gap between germline ends came to 9 bases. Germline V gives CDR1 PRHDT, CDR2 FYEKMQ (reference sequence). The CDR3 DNA reads TGTGCCAGCAGCTTTAGTACAGCGAACACTGAAGCTTTCTTT. Translated: CASSFSTANTEAFF. The full variable domain, with the rest looked up from reference TRBV13 and TRBJ1-1, is AAGVIQSPRHLIKEKRETATLKCYPIPRHDTVYWYQQGPGQDPQFLISFYEKMQSDKGSIPDRFSAQQFSDYHSELNMSSLELGDSALYFCASSFSTANTEAFFGQGTRLTVV.

The chain is built from TRBV6-5 and TRBJ1-5; 7 nucleotides match TRBD1. This CDR3 has 15 amino acids. V dropped 6 bases and J dropped 1; count of bases not matched to a gene: 6. Germline V lookup: CDR1 MNHEY, CDR2 SVGAGI. The CDR3 coding sequence is TGTGCCAGCAGGAGCAGGGGGAAAAGCAATCAGCCCCAGCATTTT. Its protein is CASRSRGKSNQPQHF.

This clone has just one count. V gene TRBV7-2 combines with J gene TRBJ1-5, with a possible D match to TRBD1 (5 bases). The CDR3 consists of 15 residues. Germline values: CDR1 SGHTA, CDR2 FQGNSA. The V gene lost 1 base and the J gene lost 3 bases, with 10 bases spanning the gap. As DNA, the CDR3 is TGTGCCAGCAGCTTAGGGGGCATCGACAATCAGCCCCAGCATTTT. This codes for CASSLGGIDNQPQHF. The whole variable domain, remainder taken from reference TRBV7-2 and TRBJ1-5, is GAGVSQSPSNKVTEKGKDVELRCDPISGHTALYWYRQSLGQGLEFLIYFQGNSAPDKSGLPSDRFSAERTGGSVSTLTIQRTQQEDSAVYLCASSLGGIDNQPQHFGDGTRLSIL.

The chain employs TRBV9 and TRBJ2-7; 9 positions agree with TRBD1. Germline V gene lookup returns CDR1 SGDLS and CDR2 YYNGEE. The V segment lost 4 bases and the J segment 5 bases; nucleotides outside the gene matches: 13. The CDR3 contains 16 residues. The DNA of the CDR3 is TGTGCCAGCAGCCCCCGGGGCGGGACAGGGTGGGACGAGCAGTACTTC. Translated, it gives CASSPRGGTGWDEQYF.